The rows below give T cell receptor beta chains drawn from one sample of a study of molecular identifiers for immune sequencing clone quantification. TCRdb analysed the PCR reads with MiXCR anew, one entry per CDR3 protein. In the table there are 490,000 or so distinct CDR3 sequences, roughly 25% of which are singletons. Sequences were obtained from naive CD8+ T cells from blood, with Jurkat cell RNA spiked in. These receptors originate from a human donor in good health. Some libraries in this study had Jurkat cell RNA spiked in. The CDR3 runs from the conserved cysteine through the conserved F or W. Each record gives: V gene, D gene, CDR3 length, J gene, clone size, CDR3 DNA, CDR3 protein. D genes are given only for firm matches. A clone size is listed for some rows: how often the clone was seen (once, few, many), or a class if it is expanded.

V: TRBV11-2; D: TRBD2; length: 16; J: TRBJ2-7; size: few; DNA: TGTGCCAGCAGCAGGACCTGGCGGGCGGGGGGAATCGAGCAGTACTTC; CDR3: CASSRTWRAGGIEQYF
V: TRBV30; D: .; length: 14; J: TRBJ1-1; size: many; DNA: TGTGCCTGGAGTGTGGCAGGGCTGAACACTGAAGCTTTCTTT; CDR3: CAWSVAGLNTEAFF
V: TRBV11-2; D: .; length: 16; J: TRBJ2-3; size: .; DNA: TGTGCCAGCAGCTTAGGGGTAGAGCGAAGCACAGATACGCAGTATTTT; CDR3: CASSLGVERSTDTQYF
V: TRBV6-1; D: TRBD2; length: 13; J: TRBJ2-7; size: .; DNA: TGTGCCAGCAGCGCTACTAGCGGGTACGAGCACTACTTC; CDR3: CASSATSGYEHYF
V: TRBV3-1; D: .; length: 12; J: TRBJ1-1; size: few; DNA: TGTGCCAGCAGCCAAGATGGGGCTGAAGCTTTCTTT; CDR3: CASSQDGAEAFF
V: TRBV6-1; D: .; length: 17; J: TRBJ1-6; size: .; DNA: TGTGCCAGCAGTGAAGAAAAGAGCTACTCCTATAATTCACCCCTCCACTTT; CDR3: CASSEEKSYSYNSPLHF
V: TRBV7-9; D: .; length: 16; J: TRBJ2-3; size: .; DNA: TGTGCCAGCAGCTTAGCAAAGACGCGGGGCACAGATACGCAGTATTTT; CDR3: CASSLAKTRGTDTQYF
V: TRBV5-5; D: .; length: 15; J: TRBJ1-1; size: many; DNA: TGTGCCAGCAGCCGCCAGCAGGACATGAACACTGAAGCTTTCTTT; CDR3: CASSRQQDMNTEAFF
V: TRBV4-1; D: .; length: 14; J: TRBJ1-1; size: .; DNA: TGCGCCAGCAGCCAAGAACAGGGTTGGACTGAAGCTTTCTTT; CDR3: CASSQEQGWTEAFF
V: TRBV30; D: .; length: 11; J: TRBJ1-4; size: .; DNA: TGTGCCTGGAGTGATCATGAAAAACTGTTTTTT; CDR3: CAWSDHEKLFF
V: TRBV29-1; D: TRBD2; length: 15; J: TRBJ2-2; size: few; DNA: TGCAGCGTGGGAGGTTCTAGCGGGAACACCGGGGAGCTGTTTTTT; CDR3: CSVGGSSGNTGELFF
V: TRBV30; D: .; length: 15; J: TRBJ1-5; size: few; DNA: TGTGCCTGGAGTGAAGAATGGGGCGGCAATCAGCCCCAGCATTTT; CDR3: CAWSEEWGGNQPQHF
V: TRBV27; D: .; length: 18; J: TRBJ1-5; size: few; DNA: TGTGCCAGCAGTTTATATGGACAGCCCCCCTATAGCAATCAGCCCCAGCATTTT; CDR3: CASSLYGQPPYSNQPQHF
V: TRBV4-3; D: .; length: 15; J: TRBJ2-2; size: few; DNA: TGCGCCAGCAGCCAATACCAGGGGAACACCGGGGAGCTGTTTTTT; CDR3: CASSQYQGNTGELFF
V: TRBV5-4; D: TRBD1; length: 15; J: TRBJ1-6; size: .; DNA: TGTGCCAGCAGCTCAGACCGGGACAGAAATTCACCCCTCCACTTT; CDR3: CASSSDRDRNSPLHF
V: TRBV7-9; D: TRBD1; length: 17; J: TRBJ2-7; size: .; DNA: TGTGCCAGCAGCTTTATCCTGGCGGACAGGGGGCTAAACGAGCAGTACTTC; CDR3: CASSFILADRGLNEQYF
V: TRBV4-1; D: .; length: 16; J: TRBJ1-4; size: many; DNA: TGCGCCAGCAGCCAAGAGAGATATGCAACTAATGAAAAACTGTTTTTT; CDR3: CASSQERYATNEKLFF
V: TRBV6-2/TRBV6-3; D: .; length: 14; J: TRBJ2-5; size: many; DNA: TGTGCCAGCAGACGAATGGATCTCCAAGAGACCCAGTACTTC; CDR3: CASRRMDLQETQYF
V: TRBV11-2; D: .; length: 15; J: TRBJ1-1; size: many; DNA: TGTGCCAGCAGCTTAGGTTCGCTGGGGGTGGTTTTGGCTTTCTTT; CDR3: CASSLGSLGVVLAFF
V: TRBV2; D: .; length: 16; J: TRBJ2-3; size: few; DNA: TGTGCCAGCGGGGGTGGGCTGGGGTTCGGTACAGATACGCAGTATTTT; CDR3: CASGGGLGFGTDTQYF